Listed below are T cell receptor beta chains from one sample, sequenced in a study of T cell responses to AZD1222 COVID-19 vaccine. The repertoire was sequenced with immunoSEQ multiplex PCR; TCRdb's copy has only in-frame clones and lacks some. The data contain tens of thousands of clones, 81% of them singletons. The starting material was peripheral blood, obtained 28 days after the second AZD1222 dose. Receptor source: an adult who received the AZD1222 COVID-19 vaccine. Both conserved end residues are part of each CDR3. The D gene is left open where the match is weak. Some rows have no size entry. The others give once, few or many, or a class for an expanded clone.

abundance	d_gene	j_gene	v_gene	CDR3nt	CDR3aa
once	TRBD2	TRBJ2-3	TRBV30	TGTGCCTGGACTAGCGGAAGCACAGATACGCAGTATTTT	CAWTSGSTDTQYF
.	TRBD1	TRBJ2-6	TRBV9	TGTGCCAGCAGCACGCGACAGGGCAGCTCTGGGGCCAACGTCCTGACTTTC	CASSTRQGSSGANVLTF
.	TRBD1	TRBJ1-1	TRBV24-1	TGTGCCGACCAGAGTAAGGCTAGGGGGACAGGGGGCATGAGAGCTTTCTTT	CADQSKARGTGGMRAFF
.	.	TRBJ2-1	TRBV6-2/TRBV6-3	TGTGCCAGCAGTTACGGTCTCAATGAGCAGTTCTTC	CASSYGLNEQFF
few	.	TRBJ2-7	TRBV15	TGTGCCACCAGCAGAGGACAGGAATCCTTGGGTGAGCAGTACTTC	CATSRGQESLGEQYF
.	.	TRBJ2-7	TRBV5-4	TGTGCCAGCAGCTTGGATCCGGGAGTAGTCTACGAGCAGTACTTC	CASSLDPGVVYEQYF
.	.	TRBJ2-2	TRBV5-4	TGTGCCAGCAGCTTGGAACTAGCCGCCGGGGAGCTGTTTTTT	CASSLELAAGELFF
.	.	TRBJ2-1	TRBV7-8	TGTGCCAGCAGCTTACATCAGCACGAATCCAATGAGCAGTTCTTC	CASSLHQHESNEQFF
few	.	TRBJ2-1	TRBV27	TGTGCCAGCATCCCCTTGGGGTCCTCATCGGATGAGCAGTTCTTC	CASIPLGSSSDEQFF
.	TRBD2	TRBJ2-7	TRBV5-5	TGTGCCAGCAGCCCCGGACTAGCGGCGGGCTACGAGCAGTACTTC	CASSPGLAAGYEQYF
.	TRBD1	TRBJ1-6	TRBV28	TGTGCCAGCAGGGGAGGGGACAGGGGGCGATCACCCCTCCACTTT	CASRGGDRGRSPLHF
.	.	TRBJ2-7	TRBV28	TGTGCCAGCAGACCGGGACACAGCTACGAGCAGTACTTC	CASRPGHSYEQYF
.	.	TRBJ2-7	TRBV11-2	TGTGCCAGCAGCTTAGTAGCACAGGGCGAGCAGTACTTC	CASSLVAQGEQYF
.	.	TRBJ2-1	TRBV7-3	TGTGCCAGCAGCTTTATTAACGGTGAGCAGTTCTTC	CASSFINGEQFF
few	.	TRBJ2-2	TRBV30	TGTGCCTGGAGTGTCCCAGGGGCCACCGGGGAGCTGTTTTTT	CAWSVPGATGELFF
.	TRBD1	TRBJ1-6	TRBV6-5	TGTGCCAGTGAGACAGGGCCAAAATCACCCCTCCACTTT	CASETGPKSPLHF
few	TRBD2	TRBJ2-7	TRBV7-6	TGTGCCAGCAGCGTCGGGACTAGCGGCCGGGGAGAGCAGTACTTC	CASSVGTSGRGEQYF
.	TRBD1	TRBJ1-6	TRBV6-2/TRBV6-3	TGTGCCAGCAGTCAAAGACAGGGAGTGAATAATTCACCCCTCCACTTT	CASSQRQGVNNSPLHF
once	TRBD1	TRBJ2-3	TRBV19	TGTGCCAGTAGTGGCGGACAGGCGACAGATACGCAGTATTTT	CASSGGQATDTQYF
.	TRBD1	TRBJ2-7	TRBV27	TGTGCCAGCAGTTTTGTGACAGGGTCCTACGAGCAGTACTTC	CASSFVTGSYEQYF
.	TRBD1	TRBJ2-5	TRBV3-1/TRBV3-2	TGTGCCAGCAGCCAAGTGGGACAGGGAAAAGAGACCCAGTACTTC	CASSQVGQGKETQYF
few	.	TRBJ1-4	TRBV2	TGTGCCAGCGGAGGCGGGGGAAAGGGCGAAAAACTGTTTTTT	CASGGGGKGEKLFF
.	.	TRBJ2-7	TRBV28	TGTGCCAGCAGCGCCGCAGGGGAGGTCCCCTGGTACTTC	CASSAAGEVPWYF
.	.	TRBJ2-3	TRBV11-3	TGTGCCAGCAGCCCCTCGCGAGCAGATACGCAGTATTTT	CASSPSRADTQYF
.	.	TRBJ2-3	TRBV5-1	TGCGCCAGCAGCTTGAATAGCCTCGGCACAGATACGCAGTATTTT	CASSLNSLGTDTQYF
.	.	TRBJ1-5	TRBV27	TGTGCCAGTCATATAGGGGGTAGCAATCAGCCCCAGCATTTT	CASHIGGSNQPQHF
.	.	TRBJ1-6	TRBV28	TGTGCCAGCAGTTCCCGCCGACAAGGCTATAATTCACCCCTCCACTTT	CASSSRRQGYNSPLHF
.	TRBD2	TRBJ2-1	TRBV7-3	TGTGCCAGCAGCTTAATGGGAGCTAGCGGTTTCCATGAGCAGTTCTTC	CASSLMGASGFHEQFF
.	TRBD1	TRBJ1-6	TRBV3-1/TRBV3-2	TGTGCCAGCAGCCAAGGGACAAGGGACAGATATAATTCACCCCTCCACTTT	CASSQGTRDRYNSPLHF
once	.	TRBJ2-3	TRBV4-1	TGCGCCAGCAGCCAAGGAAGGGGTAACACAGATACGCAGTATTTT	CASSQGRGNTDTQYF
.	TRBD1	TRBJ1-5	TRBV19	TGTGCCAGTAGTACAGGACAGGGTCCGGGGCAGCCCCAGCATTTT	CASSTGQGPGQPQHF
.	TRBD2	TRBJ2-7	TRBV7-2	TGTGCCAGCAGCGTAGCCAGGGTGGTAGCGGGAGAGCAGTACTTC	CASSVARVVAGEQYF
.	TRBD1	TRBJ1-2	TRBV5-6	TGTGCCAGCAGCTTGTCTAACACAGGGGCTAACTATGGCTACACCTTC	CASSLSNTGANYGYTF
many	.	TRBJ2-4	TRBV4-3	TGCGCCAGCAGCCAAGATGTACAGGGTTGGAACATTCAGTACTTC	CASSQDVQGWNIQYF
.	.	TRBJ1-1	TRBV3-1/TRBV3-2	TGTGCCAGCAGCCTACAGGGTCAGACTGAAGCTTTCTTT	CASSLQGQTEAFF
few	TRBD2	TRBJ2-2	TRBV24-1	TGTGCCACCAGTGACCCAGGGACTAGTTCGCCCGGGGAGCTGTTTTTT	CATSDPGTSSPGELFF
.	TRBD2	TRBJ2-1	TRBV5-4	TGTGCCAGCAGCTTGAGTGCGGGAGCCTCCTACAATGAGCAGTTCTTC	CASSLSAGASYNEQFF
few	TRBD1	TRBJ1-2	TRBV30	TGTGCCTGGAGTGTCCCACAGGGGCGGGGCTACACCTTC	CAWSVPQGRGYTF
.	.	TRBJ1-5	TRBV24-1	TGTGCCACCAGTGATGCCTCAGGGTTTGGGCCCCAGCATTTT	CATSDASGFGPQHF
.	TRBD2	TRBJ2-1	TRBV19	TGTGCCAGTGGGGGACTAGCGGGGTACAATGAGCAGTTCTTC	CASGGLAGYNEQFF
.	.	TRBJ1-1	TRBV11-2	TGTGCCAGCAGCCGGGACTATCAGACTGAAGCTTTCTTT	CASSRDYQTEAFF
.	.	TRBJ1-6	TRBV12-3/TRBV12-4	TGTGCCAGCAGTTCCGTCTCGGATTGGCCCCTCCACTTT	CASSSVSDWPLHF
.	TRBD1	TRBJ2-7	TRBV6-1	TGTGCCAGCAGTGAAGGGGGGACAGGGACCCTTTACGAGCAGTACTTC	CASSEGGTGTLYEQYF
.	.	TRBJ1-1	TRBV7-8	TGTGCCAGCAGCTTAGGGGACCCCTGGGGTGAAGCTTTCTTT	CASSLGDPWGEAFF
.	.	TRBJ2-2	TRBV12-3/TRBV12-4	TGTGCCAGCAGTTCGGAGAACACCGGGGAGCTGTTTTTT	CASSSENTGELFF
.	.	TRBJ2-7	TRBV27	TGTGCCAGCAGTTTAAACGGAGCCTACGAGCAGTACTTC	CASSLNGAYEQYF
.	.	TRBJ2-3	TRBV6-5	TGTGCCAGCAGCTTGATGAGGGCAGATACGCAGTATTTT	CASSLMRADTQYF
.	.	TRBJ2-1	TRBV19	TGTGCCAGTAGTGACCTCAGGGTTCTGAATGAGCAGTTCTTC	CASSDLRVLNEQFF
.	.	TRBJ2-6	TRBV5-1	TGCGCCAGCAGCTATCGGACCTCTGGGGCCAACGTCCTGACTTTC	CASSYRTSGANVLTF
.	.	TRBJ1-4	TRBV19	TGTGCCAGTAGTATATCCGTGGCTAATGAAAAACTGTTTTTT	CASSISVANEKLFF